The next 20 T cell receptor beta chains were all read from a single sample in a study of blood T cells in healthy people across ages. Next came a second PCR, run for about 7 to 12 cycles, which used a sample-barcoded 5' primer along with a J-beta primer mix. TCRdb reprocessed the 5' RACE reads via MiXCR and lists one record per CDR3 protein. Counted here are hundreds of thousands of distinct CDR3 sequences, around 38% occurring once; the ten biggest clones make up approximately 29%. The sample taken for sequencing was blood. These TCRs come from a man at least 80 years old in good health.

Concerning this clonotype itself: Its ends do not fully match the called genes, so a read error is possible. This chain uses TRBV27 with TRBJ2-1; the match to TRBD2 covers 7 bases. The CDR3 runs to 19 residues. Per the germline V gene, CDR1 is MNHEY and CDR2 is SMNVEV (reference sequence). The CDR3 protein is CAGSLSLGDYRSSYNVQFF. In DNA form, the CDR3 reads TGTGCCGGCAGTTTATCTTTAGGGGACTACCGGAGCTCCTACAATGTGCAGTTCTTC.

The CDR3 bases are TGCAGTGCCACCCCGGGACAGGGTTGGAATGAGCAGTTCTTC. It translates to CSATPGQGWNEQFF. V gene TRBV20-1 combines with J gene TRBJ2-1; 9 bases fit TRBD1. Unmatched junction bases numbered 10, after V lost 6 bases and J lost 7 bases. The length of the CDR3 is 14 residues. Germline lookup yields CDR1 DFQATT and CDR2 SNEGSKA (reference sequence).

The rearrangement links TRBV27 to TRBJ1-4; TRBD1 is a possible D gene (5 bases). Germline CDR1 and CDR2: MNHEY and SMNVEV (reference sequence). The CDR3 runs 13 residues. V gave up 5 bases and J gave up 7 bases, with 11 bases separating them. The CDR3, as DNA: TGTGCCAGCAGTCCCCATGGGGGTGAAAAACTGTTTTTT. This translates into CASSPHGGEKLFF.

This clonotype appeared once. Given a much more abundant clone one base away, this may be a read error. The chain is built from TRBV20-1 and TRBJ2-4; D is uncertain. The CDR3 runs 13 residues. Germline V gene sequence: CDR1 DFQATT, CDR2 SNEGSKA (reference sequence). The CDR3 sequence: CSARDTLGNTQYF. Here the CDR3 DNA reads TGCAGTGCTAGAGACACCTTAGGAAACACTCAGTACTTC.

The rearrangement links TRBV15 to TRBJ2-3; TRBD2 matches 12 bases. CDR1 is LNHNV, CDR2 YYDKDF, per germline (reference sequence). V lost 3 bases, J lost 0 bases, and 10 bases stayed unmatched. CDR3 size: 19 residues. The CDR3 region is CATSRELAGGPSSTDTQYF. The CDR3 coding sequence is TGTGCCACCAGCAGGGAACTAGCGGGGGGCCCGTCTAGCACAGATACGCAGTATTTT.

In the case of this clonotype: This may stem from a read error, because a much larger clone lies one nucleotide away. The rearrangement joins TRBV5-1 to TRBJ2-3; the D gene could be TRBD1 or TRBD2 (5 bases each). Per the germline V gene, CDR1 is SGHRS and CDR2 is YFSETQ. The CDR3 spans 14 residues. Trimming pared 0 bases from V and 8 bases from J, leaving 13 bases between. This CDR3 reads CASSLDSAGGTQYF. The DNA of the CDR3 is TGCGCCAGCAGCTTGGACAGCGCTGGGGGTACGCAGTATTTT.

Only one count was recorded for this clonotype. The rearrangement uses TRBV10-3 and TRBJ1-1; D may be TRBD1 (5 bases). CDR1 is ENHRY, CDR2 SYGVKD, per germline. The length of the CDR3 is 13 residues. Trimming took 3 bases from V and 5 from J, leaving 10 bases between them. CDR3 DNA sequence: TGTGCCATCAGTGAAGGGGTCTGGACTGAAGCTTTCTTT. It yields the protein CAISEGVWTEAFF.

The chain joins TRBV7-8 to TRBJ1-2; D ambiguous. The germline gives CDR1 SGHVS, CDR2 FQNEAQ. This CDR3 contains 13 residues. V lost 1 base to trimming and J lost 6 bases, with 9 bases between them. CDR3 sequence reads: CASSLGLNDGYTF. The CDR3 DNA sequence: TGTGCCAGCAGCTTAGGCCTAAACGATGGCTACACCTTC. Based on the CDR3 plus reference TRBV7-8 and TRBJ1-2, the full variable domain is GAGVSQSPRYKVAKRGQDVALRCDPISGHVSLFWYQQALGQGPEFLTYFQNEAQLDKSGLPSDRFFAERPEGSVSTLKIQRTQQEDSAVYLCASSLGLNDGYTFGSGTRLTVV.

This clonotype appeared many times. The rearrangement joins TRBV20-1 to TRBJ1-5; the match to TRBD1 covers 10 bases. The J segment lost 4 bases and the V segment lost 1 base, leaving 1 base of the junction unmatched. The CDR3 runs to 14 residues. Looked up from germline, CDR1 is DFQATT and CDR2 is SNEGSKA (reference sequence). CDR3 protein: CSARGGQGNQPQHF. CDR3 sequence (DNA): TGCAGTGCTAGAGGGGGACAGGGGAATCAGCCCCAGCATTTT.

This clonotype came up a few times. The chain couples TRBV27 to TRBJ2-7; 13 bases are shared with TRBD2. Germline loops: CDR1 MNHEY, CDR2 SMNVEV (reference sequence). V dropped 4 bases and J dropped 1; count of bases not matched to a gene: 1. The CDR3 totals 15 residues. The CDR3 here is CASSSTSGRSYEQYF. The CDR3 DNA sequence: TGTGCCAGCAGTTCGACTAGCGGGAGGTCCTACGAGCAGTACTTC.

The rearrangement joins TRBV20-1 to TRBJ2-4; D unresolved. CDR1 is DFQATT, CDR2 SNEGSKA, per germline (reference sequence). CDR3 length equals 14 residues. The V end was cut by 0 bases, the J end by 5 bases, with 11 bases between. DNA for the CDR3: TGCAGTGCTAGAGATCGGGCAGAACAAAACATTCAGTACTTC. Its translation is CSARDRAEQNIQYF.

The genes are TRBV7-8 and TRBJ1-5; 10 bases align to TRBD1. CDR3 length equals 16 residues. Trimming cost V 5 bases and J 1 base; bases outside gene matches: 5. Germline CDR1 reads SGHVS; CDR2 reads FQNEAQ. The chain's CDR3 is CASSRRDRGSNQPQHF. The DNA of the CDR3 is TGTGCCAGCAGCCGCCGGGACAGGGGAAGCAATCAGCCCCAGCATTTT.

The DNA for the CDR3 is TGCAGTGCTAGTAGCGTCAATGAGCAGTTCTTC. The encoded protein is CSASSVNEQFF. V is TRBV20-1 and J is TRBJ2-1; weak D call: TRBD2 (5 bases). The CDR3 length is 11 residues. Trimming pared 3 bases from V and 6 bases from J, leaving 6 bases between. Germline CDR1 reads DFQATT; CDR2 reads SNEGSKA (reference sequence).

The rearrangement joins TRBV5-5 to TRBJ2-7, with 8 bases aligning to TRBD1. The germline gives CDR1 SGHKS, CDR2 YYEKEE (reference sequence). The CDR3 is 15 amino acids. J lost 3 bases, V lost 4 bases, and 9 bases had no gene match. DNA for the CDR3: TGTGCCAGCAGCATACCAAGGGACAGGCACTACGAGCAGTACTTC. It is translated as CASSIPRDRHYEQYF. The full variable domain, in which reference TRBV5-5 and TRBJ2-7 provide the parts outside the CDR3, is DAGVTQSPTHLIKTRGQQVTLRCSPISGHKSVSWYQQVLGQGPQFIFQYYEKEERGRGNFPDRFSARQFPNYSSELNVNALLLGDSALYLCASSIPRDRHYEQYFGPGTRLTVT.

The rearrangement joins TRBV3-1 to TRBJ2-1, with TRBD2 matching over 16 bases. The CDR3 runs to 17 residues. V lost 4 bases and J lost 2; bases outside the gene matches: 2. CDR1 is LGHDT and CDR2 is YNNKEL in the germline V gene (reference sequence). CDR3 loop: CASSPGTSGGAYNEQFF. The DNA for the CDR3 is TGTGCCAGCAGCCCCGGGACTAGCGGGGGGGCCTACAATGAGCAGTTCTTC.

The chain employs TRBV5-1 and TRBJ1-4; 7 positions agree with TRBD1. Germline assignment: CDR1 SGHRS and CDR2 YFSETQ. The CDR3 extends over 15 amino acids. Trimming cost V 4 bases and J 4 bases; bases outside gene matches: 7. The CDR3 region is CASSIGTADNEKLFF. DNA of the CDR3: TGCGCCAGCAGCATAGGGACAGCTGATAATGAAAAACTGTTTTTT.

This clonotype was found a few times. The CDR3 region has the DNA TGTGCCAGCAGTCCCCGGGGAGGGGCGAACACCGGGGAGCTGTTTTTT. This codes for CASSPRGGANTGELFF. This sequence joins TRBV12-3 or TRBV12-4 and TRBJ2-2, with 7 bases fitting TRBD2. This CDR3 spans 16 amino acids. Losses at the gene ends were 5 bases for V and 0 bases for J; bases not matched to a gene: 6.

In its sample, this clonotype was seen a few times. The chain is built from TRBV4-3 and TRBJ2-5, with D possibly being TRBD2 (5 bases). Trimming removed 0 bases from V and 2 bases from J, with 10 bases in between. CDR3 length: 15 amino acids. Per the germline V gene, CDR1 is LGHNA and CDR2 is YSLEER. The CDR3 loop is CASSQDPIAQETQYF. Written as DNA, the CDR3 is TGCGCCAGCAGCCAAGATCCAATAGCGCAAGAGACCCAGTACTTC.

Notes on this clonotype: Relative to the germline gene, one junction end is altered; a read error may explain this. The rearrangement uses TRBV10-3 and TRBJ2-7; no definite D call. CDR3 length equals 13 residues. Per the germline V gene, CDR1 is ENHRY and CDR2 is SYGVKD. In DNA, the CDR3 is TGTGCCATCAGTGGAGTACAGCTCTACAAGCAGTACTTC. Protein: CAISGVQLYKQYF.

This chain joins TRBV7-3 and TRBJ2-1; 8 bases fit TRBD2. The CDR3 consists of 18 residues. V shed 0 bases and J 0 bases; nucleotides not matched to a gene: 7. CDR1 is SGHTA and CDR2 is FQGTGA in the germline V gene. The CDR3 sequence is CASSLTRGGSASYNEQFF. The DNA for the CDR3 is TGTGCCAGCAGCTTAACCCGGGGGGGGAGTGCCTCCTACAATGAGCAGTTCTTC. The full variable domain, with the rest looked up from reference TRBV7-3 and TRBJ2-1, is GAGVSQTPSNKVTEKGKYVELRCDPISGHTALYWYRQSLGQGPEFLIYFQGTGAADDSGLPNDRFFAVRPEGSVSTLKIQRTERGDSAVYLCASSLTRGGSASYNEQFFGPGTRLTVL.